What follows are 20 T cell receptor beta chains derived from one specimen sequenced in a study of blood T cell repertoires in COVID-19. Produced via immunoSEQ multiplex PCR; TCRdb's table is partial and in-frame only. The sample carries hundreds of thousands of clones, around 82% recorded once. Sequencing used PBMCs or T cells enriched from blood (not recorded which). These TCRs come from a woman between 40 and 50 years old who had been exposed to COVID-19.

The V and J genes are TRBV19 and TRBJ2-1; 10 nucleotides line up with TRBD1. The CDR3 loop spans 15 amino acids. V shed 6 bases and J 7 bases; nucleotides not matched to a gene: 9. Germline-derived CDR1 and CDR2 are LNHDA and SQIVND (reference sequence). For the CDR3, the DNA is TGTGCCAGTAGCCCGGGGGACAGGGGTCCTAATGAGCAGTTCTTC. Translated: CASSPGDRGPNEQFF. Filled out from reference TRBV19 and TRBJ2-1, the complete variable domain reads DGGITQSPKYLFRKEGQNVTLSCEQNLNHDAMYWYRQDPGQGLRLIYYSQIVNDFQKGDIAEGYSVSREKKESFPLTVTSAQKNPTAFYLCASSPGDRGPNEQFFGPGTRLTVL.

The chain is built from TRBV25-1 and TRBJ1-4, with 8 bases matching TRBD1. The CDR3 has 15 amino acids. The V gene's germline CDR1 is MGHDK and CDR2 SYGVNS. The junction had 7 bases not matched to a gene; V was cut back by 4 bases and J by 6 bases. The CDR3 DNA follows: TGTGCCAGCAGTGGTGGGGCGACAGGGGATGAAAAACTGTTTTTT. It is translated as CASSGGATGDEKLFF.

The rearrangement links TRBV6-6 to TRBJ1-5; 9 positions agree with TRBD1. The V and J ends lost 2 bases and 8 bases, in that order; junction bases with no gene match: 1. Germline V gene sequence: CDR1 MNHNY, CDR2 SVGAGI (reference sequence). CDR3 length: 13 residues. In nucleotides, the CDR3 is TGTGCCAGCAGTTACGGGACAGGGAAGCCCCAGCATTTT. Translated, it gives CASSYGTGKPQHF.

The chain carries TRBV5-4 and TRBJ2-3; 11 positions agree with TRBD1. Trimming cost V 4 bases and J 2 bases; bases outside gene matches: 6. Per germline, CDR1 SGHNT and CDR2 YYREEE (reference sequence). The CDR3 length is 16 residues. DNA for the CDR3: TGTGCCAGCAGCCAAGGGACAGGGGGGCCCACAGATACGCAGTATTTT. Residues: CASSQGTGGPTDTQYF.

The chain couples TRBV19 to TRBJ2-3; a weak D match, TRBD1 (6 bases). Trimming took 7 bases from V and 2 from J, leaving 22 bases between them. The germline V gene encodes CDR1 LNHDA and CDR2 SQIVND (reference sequence). The CDR3 loop spans 17 amino acids. CDR3 coding DNA: TGTGCCAGTACCCCACCCCCAGGGGTCTATCCCACAGATACGCAGTATTTT. Amino acid sequence: CASTPPPGVYPTDTQYF.

The gene calls are TRBV20-1 and TRBJ2-7; 11 bases map to TRBD1. The ends lost 3 bases at V and 4 bases at J; junction bases unmatched: 2. This CDR3 is built from 13 residues. Germline CDR1 reads DFQATT; CDR2 reads SNEGSKA (reference sequence). CDR3 DNA sequence: TGCAGTGCTAGTCGGGACAGGGGGTACGAGCAGTACTTC. Amino acids: CSASRDRGYEQYF.

The genes are TRBV28 and TRBJ2-1; 7 nucleotides match TRBD1. Looked up from germline, CDR1 is MDHEN and CDR2 is SYDVKM. The CDR3 sequence is 15 residues long. J lost 3 bases, V lost 5 bases, and 7 bases had no gene match. Written as DNA, the CDR3 is TGTGCCAGCAGTCAAGGGACAGTAGGCTACAATGAGCAGTTCTTC. This sequence encodes CASSQGTVGYNEQFF.

CDR3 nucleotide sequence: TGTGCCAGTAACGAGCGGGGGAAGGGAAACATTCAGTACTTC. Encoded protein: CASNERGKGNIQYF. V is TRBV19 and J is TRBJ2-4; 8 nucleotides align to TRBD2. This CDR3 comprises 14 residues. Unmatched junction bases numbered 8, after V lost 7 bases and J lost 6 bases. Germline lookup yields CDR1 LNHDA and CDR2 SQIVND (reference sequence).

The CDR3 nucleotides are TGTGCCAGCAGCCCAGGTTGGGGGAGGGCAGATACGCAGTATTTT. Translation: CASSPGWGRADTQYF. V usage is TRBV7-2 and J usage is TRBJ2-3; 7 bases line up with TRBD2. This CDR3 spans 15 amino acids. CDR1 is SGHTA, CDR2 FQGNSA, per germline. J was trimmed by 4 bases and V by 5 bases; bases with no gene match: 9.

At least ten counts were recorded for this clone. The V and J genes are TRBV18 and TRBJ2-7; D is possibly TRBD1 (6 bases). CDR1 is KGHSH and CDR2 is LQKENI in the germline V gene. CDR3 length equals 17 residues. With 0 bases removed from V and 4 bases from J, the gap between germline ends came to 19 bases. CDR3 amino acids: CASSPPVGHQELYEQYF. CDR3 in DNA: TGTGCCAGCTCACCACCGGTGGGACACCAGGAACTTTACGAGCAGTACTTC.

The CDR3 nucleotides are TGTGCCAGCAGCGTAGGTCCAGCGGGCGTCCAAGAGACCCAGTACTTC. It encodes CASSVGPAGVQETQYF. The V call is TRBV9, the J call TRBJ2-5; D is perhaps TRBD2 (6 bases). CDR3 length equals 16 residues. Between the trimmed V and J ends, which lost 0 bases and 1 base, there was a span of 13 bases. CDR1 is SGDLS, CDR2 YYNGEE, per germline.

The chain carries TRBV30 and TRBJ1-1, with D perhaps TRBD1 (6 bases). V was cut by 3 bases and J by 8 bases, with 19 bases left in between. CDR3 length: 14 amino acids. Germline CDR1 GTSNPN, CDR2 SVGIG (reference sequence). CDR3 in amino acids: CAWRELGGMLEAFF. CDR3 bases: TGTGCCTGGAGAGAATTAGGGGGAATGCTGGAAGCTTTCTTT.

Here the CDR3 reads CASSQDAGGPTGELFF. In DNA, the CDR3 is TGTGCCAGCAGCCAAGACGCGGGGGGTCCCACCGGGGAGCTGTTTTTT. The chain is built from TRBV4-2 and TRBJ2-2; 8 nucleotides agree with TRBD2. The CDR3 is made up of 16 amino acids. Per germline, CDR1 LGHNA and CDR2 YNFKEQ. J gave up 4 bases and V 0 bases, and 4 bases lay outside the gene matches.

The chain links TRBV3-1 (or the pseudogene TRBV3-2) to TRBJ1-6, with a tentative D call TRBD1 (5 bases). Deletions cut 2 bases from V and 3 bases from J, with 11 bases between. Germline CDR1 reads LGHDT; CDR2 reads YNNKEL (reference sequence). There are 16 residues in the CDR3. The CDR3 region is CASSQSPQGYNSPLHF. The CDR3 DNA follows: TGTGCCAGCAGCCAAAGTCCGCAGGGCTATAATTCACCCCTCCACTTT.

The rearrangement links TRBV3-1 (or the pseudogene TRBV3-2) to TRBJ1-6, with D perhaps TRBD1 (6 bases). Trimming cost V 1 base and J 7 bases, with 14 bases left between them. The CDR3 has 16 residues. CDR1 LGHDT and CDR2 YNNKEL come from the germline V gene (reference sequence). In DNA form, the CDR3 reads TGTGCCAGCAGCCAAGGCATGGGGGCGCGGAATTCACCCCTCCACTTT. It specifies CASSQGMGARNSPLHF.

The chain is built from TRBV7-6 and TRBJ2-5; possibly TRBD1 for D (7 bases). The CDR3 runs 15 residues. V dropped 5 bases and J dropped 4 bases, with 17 bases sitting between them. Germline V CDR1 and CDR2: SGHVS, FNYEAQ. CDR3 loop: CASSPRTGEVETQYF. The CDR3, as DNA: TGTGCCAGCAGCCCTCGTACAGGGGAGGTAGAGACCCAGTACTTC.

The table lists this clone with a few counts. CDR3 nucleotide sequence: TGTGCCAGCAGTCCACGGACTAGCGGGGCCGGGGAGCTGTTTTTT. Its translation is CASSPRTSGAGELFF. The chain combines TRBV28 with TRBJ2-2; 12 positions agree with TRBD2. Germline V lookup: CDR1 MDHEN, CDR2 SYDVKM. The CDR3 totals 15 residues. V trimming: 5 bases; J trimming: 6 bases; junction bases outside the gene matches: 4.

This clone has just one count. The chain couples TRBV19 to TRBJ2-3; 8 bases agree with TRBD2. CDR1 LNHDA and CDR2 SQIVND come from the germline V gene (reference sequence). V lost 8 bases, J lost 4 bases, and 8 bases stayed unmatched. The CDR3 is 14 amino acids. CDR3: CASSPGGGSDTQYF. DNA for the CDR3: TGTGCCAGTTCCCCGGGGGGGGGATCAGATACGCAGTATTTT.

The chain links TRBV9 to TRBJ2-7; TRBD2 might be the D (6 bases). The CDR3 has 15 amino acids. V lost 3 bases, J lost 3 bases, and 16 bases lay in between. Germline loops: CDR1 SGDLS, CDR2 YYNGEE. CDR3 sequence reads: CASSGAGQTFYEQYF. DNA for the CDR3: TGTGCCAGCAGCGGGGCGGGGCAGACCTTCTACGAGCAGTACTTC.

The rearrangement uses TRBV20-1 and TRBJ1-2; D is unclear. V lost 5 bases and J lost 8, with 12 bases in between. The CDR3 covers 11 residues. Germline lookup yields CDR1 DFQATT and CDR2 SNEGSKA (reference sequence). CDR3 region: CSAPGRVGYTF. For the CDR3, the DNA is TGCAGTGCTCCGGGAAGGGTCGGCTACACCTTC.